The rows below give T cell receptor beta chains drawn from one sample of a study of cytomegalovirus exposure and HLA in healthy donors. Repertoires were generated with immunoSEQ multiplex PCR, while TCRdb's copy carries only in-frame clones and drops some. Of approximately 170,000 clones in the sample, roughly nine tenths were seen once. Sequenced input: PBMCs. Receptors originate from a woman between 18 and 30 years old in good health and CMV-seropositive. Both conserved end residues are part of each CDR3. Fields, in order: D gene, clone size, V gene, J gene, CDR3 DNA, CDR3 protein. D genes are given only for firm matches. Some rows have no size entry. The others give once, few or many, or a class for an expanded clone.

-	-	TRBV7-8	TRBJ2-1	TGTGCCAGCAGCTCCCAAGCGGGCTGGCCCACTGAGCAGTTCTTC	CASSSQAGWPTEQFF
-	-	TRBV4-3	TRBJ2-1	TGCGCCAGCAGCCAAGACTCCGGTAGCGGAAGCTCCTACAATGAGCAGTTCTTC	CASSQDSGSGSSYNEQFF
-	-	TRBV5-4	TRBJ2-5	TGTGCCAGCAGGCACACCTTCCAAGAGACCCAGTACTTC	CASRHTFQETQYF
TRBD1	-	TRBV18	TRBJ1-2	TGTGCCAGCTCACCACCCGAACAGGGGGGTCGGCACACCTTC	CASSPPEQGGRHTF
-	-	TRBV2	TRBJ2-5	TGTGCCAGCAGCGGAAAACAGGGAGGGGAGACCCAGTACTTC	CASSGKQGGETQYF
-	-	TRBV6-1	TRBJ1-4	TGTGCCAGCAGTGAAGGGGGAGCGAGCAATGAAAAACTGTTTTTT	CASSEGGASNEKLFF
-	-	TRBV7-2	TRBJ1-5	TGTGCCAGCAGCTTAGCCAGACAGTTCAATCAGCCCCAGCATTTT	CASSLARQFNQPQHF
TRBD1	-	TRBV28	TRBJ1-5	TGTGCCAGCATCCTAGAAGGGGGCGAGGAGGGCAATCAGCCCCAGCATTTT	CASILEGGEEGNQPQHF
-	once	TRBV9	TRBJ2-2	TGTGCCAGCAGCCCTGATGGAGGCGGGGAGCTGTTTTTT	CASSPDGGGELFF
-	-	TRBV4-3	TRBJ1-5	TGCGCCAGCAGCCAAGGTATAAGCAATCAGCCCCAGCATTTT	CASSQGISNQPQHF
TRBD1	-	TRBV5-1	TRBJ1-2	TGCGCCAGCCAACAGGGGGCAGGGAACTATGGCTACACCTTC	CASQQGAGNYGYTF
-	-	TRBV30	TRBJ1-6	TGTGCCTGGAGTGACGTAACAGATCTATTCTATTCACCCCTCCACTTT	CAWSDVTDLFYSPLHF
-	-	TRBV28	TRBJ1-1	TGTGCCAGCAACCTAGAGGGTGGTTCTGGAGACACTGAAGCTTTCTTT	CASNLEGGSGDTEAFF
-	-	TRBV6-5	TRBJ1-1	TGTGCCAGCAGTTCCACTAAAACTGAAGCTTTCTTT	CASSSTKTEAFF
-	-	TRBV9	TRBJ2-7	TGTGCCAGCAGCGTAGCGAGGAGCTCCTACGAGCAGTACTTC	CASSVARSSYEQYF
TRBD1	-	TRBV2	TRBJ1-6	TGTGCCAGCAGCAACATTCGGACAGGACAGGTCCCCACCTCACCCCTCCACTTT	CASSNIRTGQVPTSPLHF
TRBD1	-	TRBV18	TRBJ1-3	TGTGCCAGCTCACGACAGGGACCTGGAAACACCATATATTTT	CASSRQGPGNTIYF
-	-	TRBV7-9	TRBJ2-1	TGTGCCAGCAGACACAGCTCCCCCTACAATGAGCAGTTCTTC	CASRHSSPYNEQFF
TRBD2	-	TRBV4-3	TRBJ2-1	TGCGCCAGCAGCCACCTGGGACTAGCGGGAGTCGATGAGCAGTTCTTC	CASSHLGLAGVDEQFF
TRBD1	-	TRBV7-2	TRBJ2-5	TGTGCCAGCAGCTATGACAGGGGGGAGACCCAGTACTTC	CASSYDRGETQYF
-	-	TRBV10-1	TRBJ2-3	TGCGCCAGCAGCCTAGCGAGTACAGGCACAGATACGCAGTATTTT	CASSLASTGTDTQYF
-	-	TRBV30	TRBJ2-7	TGTGCCTGGAGTGTAGCAGGCGCCTCGTACGAGCAGTACTTC	CAWSVAGASYEQYF